The 6 T cell receptor beta chains below come from one sample, sequenced in a study of response to subunit inactivated influenza vaccine. One entry per CDR3 protein results from TCRdb running MiXCR on the RT-PCR reads. The table lists roughly 500,000 distinct CDR3 sequences, approximately 24% of them singletons. The specimen was CD4+ T cells sorted from PBMCs, collected less than 6 days after vaccination. These receptors came from a man in his forties or fifties who received an inactivated influenza vaccine.

The rearrangement uses TRBV7-2 and TRBJ1-1; 10 nucleotides agree with TRBD1. The CDR3 covers 17 residues. The germline CDR1 and CDR2 sequences are SGHTA and FQGNSA. V lost 1 base, J lost 0 bases, and 5 bases stayed unmatched. The DNA of the CDR3 is TGTGCCAGCAGCTTAGTGGCGACAGGGGGCATGAACACTGAAGCTTTCTTT. Protein sequence: CASSLVATGGMNTEAFF. Variable domain in full (rest from reference TRBV7-2 and TRBJ1-1): GAGVSQSPSNKVTEKGKDVELRCDPISGHTALYWYRQSLGQGLEFLIYFQGNSAPDKSGLPSDRFSAERTGGSVSTLTIQRTQQEDSAVYLCASSLVATGGMNTEAFFGQGTRLTVV.

This chain connects TRBV7-2 to TRBJ2-5; 14 bases are shared with TRBD2. J was trimmed by 5 bases and V by 3 bases; bases with no gene match: 5. The CDR3 consists of 16 residues. CDR1 is SGHTA and CDR2 is FQGNSA in the germline V gene. CDR3 region: CASSLTSGRARETQYF. CDR3 DNA sequence: TGTGCCAGCAGCTTGACTAGCGGGAGGGCCAGGGAGACCCAGTACTTC.

V is TRBV28 and J is TRBJ1-1; no reliable D call. There are 15 residues in the CDR3. Deletions cut 2 bases from V and 1 base from J, with 11 bases between. Per germline, CDR1 MDHEN and CDR2 SYDVKM. In DNA form, the CDR3 reads TGTGCCAGCAGTTTAGGCGGGCGGGGGAACACTGAAGCTTTCTTT. This codes for CASSLGGRGNTEAFF.

The chain joins TRBV12-3 or TRBV12-4 to TRBJ1-1; D is unclear. Trimming pared 6 bases from V and 5 bases from J, leaving 13 bases between. This CDR3 spans 13 amino acids. The chain's CDR3 is CASSRTGTTEAFF. The DNA for the CDR3 is TGTGCCAGCAGCCGGACGGGAACTACTGAAGCTTTCTTT.

The V and J genes are TRBV28 and TRBJ2-5, with 7 bases identical to TRBD2. J was trimmed by 2 bases and V by 6 bases; bases with no gene match: 9. Germline lookup yields CDR1 MDHEN and CDR2 SYDVKM. This CDR3 is built from 15 residues. DNA for the CDR3: TGTGCCAGCAGCTCGGGGGGAGGCGGACAAGAGACCCAGTACTTC. It yields the protein CASSSGGGGQETQYF.

The chain recombines TRBV28 with TRBJ2-7; D possibly matches TRBD1 or TRBD2 (5 bases each). Germline CDR1 MDHEN, CDR2 SYDVKM. V shed 5 bases and J shed 0 bases, with 17 bases lying between them. This CDR3 region has 16 residues. CDR3 sequence: CASSLELGTDSYEQYF. Written as DNA, the CDR3 is TGTGCCAGCAGTCTAGAACTCGGGACGGACTCCTACGAGCAGTACTTC.